A selection of T cell receptor beta chains follows, all from one sample in a study of blood T cell repertoires in COVID-19. Generated by immunoSEQ multiplex PCR, the TCRdb table keeps only in-frame clones and is missing some. The table includes 250,000 to 300,000 clones, approximately 89% detected once. Specimen: PBMCs or T cells enriched from blood (not recorded which). The receptor set was obtained from a woman aged 60-75 years who had recovered from COVID-19. CDR3s include the opening cysteine and the closing phenylalanine or tryptophan. A D gene is named only where the DNA matches it firmly. The size entry is marked missing in some rows and otherwise reads once, few, many or a size class.

TRBV5-1	TRBJ2-2	TRBD1	-	CASSLAPGQGRAGELFF	TGCGCCAGCAGCTTGGCCCCGGGACAGGGTAGGGCCGGGGAGCTGTTTTTT
TRBV28	TRBJ2-5	-	-	CASSLQGAQQEGTQYF	TGTGCCAGCAGCCTACAGGGCGCGCAACAAGAAGGGACCCAGTACTTC
TRBV5-1	TRBJ2-7	-	-	CASSLGVGNEQYF	TGCGCCAGCAGCTTGGGTGTGGGCAACGAGCAGTACTTC
TRBV7-6	TRBJ2-7	TRBD2	-	CASSRGGAGDYEQYF	TGTGCCAGCAGCCGCGGCGGCGCGGGAGACTACGAGCAGTACTTC
TRBV9	TRBJ1-6	-	-	CASSPNRDSPLHF	TGTGCCAGCAGCCCCAACAGGGATTCACCCCTCCACTTT
TRBV6-6	TRBJ1-5	-	-	CASSPPALEPQHF	TGTGCCAGCAGTCCCCCCGCGTTGGAGCCCCAGCATTTT
TRBV19	TRBJ2-7	TRBD1	-	CASSIARTGGREQYF	TGTGCCAGTAGTATAGCGCGGACAGGGGGCCGCGAGCAGTACTTC
TRBV5-1	TRBJ1-1	-	-	CASSNTVNTEAFF	TGCGCCAGCAGTAACACAGTGAACACTGAAGCTTTCTTT
TRBV18	TRBJ1-6	TRBD1	-	CASSPTGEGSPLHF	TGTGCCAGCTCACCAACAGGGGAAGGATCACCCCTCCACTTT
TRBV29-1	TRBJ2-3	TRBD1	once	CSGDRGGTDTQYF	TGCAGCGGCGACAGGGGAGGAACAGATACGCAGTATTTT
TRBV29-1	TRBJ2-1	-	-	CSVEILGAEQFF	TGCAGCGTTGAAATACTTGGGGCTGAGCAGTTCTTC
TRBV7-9	TRBJ2-1	-	-	CASSLQDTEQFF	TGTGCCAGCAGTCTCCAGGACACTGAGCAGTTCTTC
TRBV27	TRBJ1-6	-	-	CASREAPYNSPLHF	TGTGCCAGCAGGGAGGCTCCGTATAATTCACCCCTCCACTTT
TRBV30	TRBJ1-5	-	-	CAWSAGPLNQPQHF	TGTGCCTGGAGTGCGGGTCCACTCAATCAGCCCCAGCATTTT
TRBV5-4	TRBJ1-2	-	-	CASSLRFDNYGYTF	TGTGCCAGCAGCTTGCGGTTCGATAACTATGGCTACACCTTC
TRBV5-1	TRBJ1-6	TRBD1	-	CASSLGGDSLNNSPLHF	TGCGCCAGCAGCTTGGGGGGGGACAGCCTGAATAATTCACCCCTCCACTTT
TRBV20-1	TRBJ1-1	-	-	CSASPGDTEAFF	TGCAGTGCTAGTCCGGGGGACACTGAAGCTTTCTTT
TRBV6-5	TRBJ2-2	-	-	CASRKTIANTGELFF	TGTGCCAGCAGAAAAACTATCGCGAACACCGGGGAGCTGTTTTTT
TRBV27	TRBJ2-6	TRBD1	-	CASSRDSPSGANVLTF	TGTGCCAGCAGTAGGGACAGTCCCTCTGGGGCCAACGTCCTGACTTTC
TRBV15	TRBJ1-2	TRBD1	once	CATSRGGQGANYGYTF	TGTGCCACCAGCAGGGGTGGACAGGGGGCTAACTATGGCTACACCTTC
TRBV28	TRBJ2-7	-	-	CASGQAGRTYEQYF	TGTGCCAGCGGTCAGGCTGGGCGCACCTACGAGCAGTACTTC
TRBV5-1	TRBJ2-5	-	-	CASSLDRVSSSVETQYF	TGCGCCAGCAGCTTGGACAGGGTATCATCTAGTGTGGAGACCCAGTACTTC
TRBV5-1	TRBJ2-5	TRBD2	-	CASSYGLAGFETQYF	TGCGCCAGCAGCTACGGACTAGCGGGGTTCGAGACCCAGTACTTC
TRBV30	TRBJ1-5	-	-	CAWMRLCQPQHF	TGTGCCTGGATGAGGTTGTGTCAGCCCCAGCATTTT
TRBV18	TRBJ2-7	-	-	CASSLYRDSYSYEQYF	TGTGCCAGCTCACTCTACCGGGACTCTTACTCCTACGAGCAGTACTTC
TRBV10-3	TRBJ2-1	-	-	CAISESRGEQFF	TGTGCCATCAGTGAGTCACGGGGTGAGCAGTTCTTC
TRBV3-1/TRBV3-2	TRBJ2-6	-	-	CASSQETVSSGANVLTF	TGTGCCAGCAGCCAAGAGACTGTCAGCTCTGGGGCCAACGTCCTGACTTTC
TRBV28	TRBJ2-1	TRBD1	-	CASSSGQHNEQFF	TGTGCCAGCAGTTCGGGACAGCACAATGAGCAGTTCTTC
TRBV13	TRBJ1-2	TRBD1	-	CASRTTGRAYGYTF	TGTGCCAGCAGAACGACAGGGCGTGCTTATGGCTACACCTTC
TRBV9	TRBJ1-1	-	-	CASSVATDITEAFF	TGTGCCAGCAGCGTAGCGACGGACATCACTGAAGCTTTCTTT
TRBV3-1/TRBV3-2	TRBJ2-3	TRBD2	once	CASSQGVAGVDTQYF	TGTGCCAGCAGCCAAGGGGTAGCGGGGGTAGATACGCAGTATTTT
TRBV10-1	TRBJ1-1	-	-	CASSEYGRSEAFF	TGCGCCAGCAGTGAGTACGGGAGGTCTGAAGCTTTCTTT
TRBV29-1	TRBJ2-3	TRBD2	-	CSVEPASGGHTDTQYF	TGCAGCGTTGAACCGGCTAGCGGGGGTCACACAGATACGCAGTATTTT
TRBV28	TRBJ1-1	-	-	CASSFETGNTEAFF	TGTGCCAGCAGTTTCGAGACAGGGAACACTGAAGCTTTCTTT
TRBV30	TRBJ2-7	-	-	CAWSWYRGGSEQYF	TGTGCCTGGAGTTGGTACAGGGGGGGCTCCGAGCAGTACTTC
TRBV30	TRBJ2-1	TRBD2	-	CAWSPFAGVAYNEQFF	TGTGCCTGGAGTCCCTTCGCGGGGGTTGCCTACAATGAGCAGTTCTTC
TRBV9	TRBJ2-5	-	-	CASSVRLGETQYF	TGTGCCAGCAGCGTCCGACTAGGGGAGACCCAGTACTTC
TRBV7-9	TRBJ2-7	TRBD2	-	CASSHGGTSSYEQYF	TGTGCCAGCAGCCACGGGGGGACTAGCTCCTACGAGCAGTACTTC
TRBV15	TRBJ1-1	TRBD1	-	CATWDRMHEAFF	TGTGCCACCTGGGACAGGATGCATGAAGCTTTCTTT
TRBV2	TRBJ2-7	TRBD1	-	CASSPWTGPGEQYF	TGTGCCAGCAGTCCTTGGACAGGGCCGGGGGAGCAGTACTTC
TRBV5-1	TRBJ1-4	-	-	CASSLGPTAGEKLFF	TGCGCCAGCAGCTTGGGGCCCACCGCAGGTGAAAAACTGTTTTTT
TRBV5-1	TRBJ1-1	TRBD1	-	CASSLMRQGDTEAFF	TGCGCCAGCAGCTTAATGCGTCAGGGGGACACTGAAGCTTTCTTT
TRBV2	TRBJ2-3	-	-	CASKRGGGTDTQYF	TGTGCCAGCAAACGAGGGGGGGGCACAGATACGCAGTATTTT
TRBV10-3	TRBJ1-1	TRBD1	once	CAISESGQGDVFF	TGTGCCATCAGTGAGTCGGGACAGGGCGACGTTTTCTTT
TRBV29-1	TRBJ1-6	TRBD1	-	CSVRTGEISPLHF	TGCAGCGTCAGGACAGGGGAAATTTCACCCCTCCACTTT
TRBV5-1	TRBJ2-7	-	-	CASSLGAGMAEQYF	TGCGCCAGCAGCTTGGGGGCAGGGATGGCCGAGCAGTACTTC
TRBV3-1/TRBV3-2	TRBJ2-6	-	-	CASSQDRVHSGANVLTF	TGTGCCAGCAGCCAAGACCGAGTCCACTCTGGGGCCAACGTCCTGACTTTC
TRBV7-9	TRBJ2-2	-	-	CASSLLPTRYTGELFF	TGTGCCAGCAGCCTCCTCCCGACAAGGTACACCGGGGAGCTGTTTTTT
TRBV5-1	TRBJ2-7	TRBD1	-	CASSITGANYEQYF	TGCGCCAGCAGCATAACAGGGGCGAACTACGAGCAGTACTTC
TRBV5-1	TRBJ2-1	TRBD2	-	CASSLAQETSGVNNEQFF	TGCGCCAGCAGCTTGGCCCAAGAGACTAGCGGGGTCAACAATGAGCAGTTCTTC
TRBV3-1/TRBV3-2	TRBJ1-3	-	-	CASSFTPPTGVAIYF	TGTGCCAGCAGCTTTACCCCCCCGACAGGTGTTGCCATATATTTT
TRBV2	TRBJ1-2	-	-	CASNAAGMSYGYTF	TGTGCCAGCAATGCAGCCGGGATGAGTTATGGCTACACCTTC
TRBV5-1	TRBJ2-7	TRBD2	-	CASSPGLAGVSEQYF	TGCGCCAGCAGCCCGGGACTAGCGGGCGTCTCCGAGCAGTACTTC
TRBV11-2	TRBJ2-7	TRBD1	-	CASSLGQGAYEQYF	TGTGCCAGCAGCTTAGGACAGGGGGCGTACGAGCAGTACTTC